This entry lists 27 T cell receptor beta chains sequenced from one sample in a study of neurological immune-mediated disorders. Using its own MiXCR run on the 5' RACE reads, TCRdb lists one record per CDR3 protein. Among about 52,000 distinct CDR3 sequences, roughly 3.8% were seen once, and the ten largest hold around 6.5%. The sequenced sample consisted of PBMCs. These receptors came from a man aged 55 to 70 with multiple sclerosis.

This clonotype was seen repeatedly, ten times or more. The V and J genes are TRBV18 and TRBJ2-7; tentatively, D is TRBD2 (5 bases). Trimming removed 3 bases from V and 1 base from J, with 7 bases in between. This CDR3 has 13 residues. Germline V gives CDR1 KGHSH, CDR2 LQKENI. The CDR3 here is CASSPSGSYEQYF. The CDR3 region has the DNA TGTGCCAGCTCACCGAGCGGATCCTACGAGCAGTACTTC. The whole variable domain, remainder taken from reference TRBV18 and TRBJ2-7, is NAGVMQNPRHLVRRRGQEARLRCSPMKGHSHVYWYRQLPEEGLKFMVYLQKENIIDESGMPKERFSAEFPKEGPSILRIQQVVRGDSAAYFCASSPSGSYEQYFGPGTRLTVT.

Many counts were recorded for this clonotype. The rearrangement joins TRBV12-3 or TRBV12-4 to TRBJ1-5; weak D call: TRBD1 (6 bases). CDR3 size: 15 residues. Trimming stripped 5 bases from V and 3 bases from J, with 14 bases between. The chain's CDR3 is CASSPPGQINQPQHF. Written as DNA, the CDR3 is TGTGCCAGCAGTCCCCCGGGACAAATCAATCAGCCCCAGCATTTT.

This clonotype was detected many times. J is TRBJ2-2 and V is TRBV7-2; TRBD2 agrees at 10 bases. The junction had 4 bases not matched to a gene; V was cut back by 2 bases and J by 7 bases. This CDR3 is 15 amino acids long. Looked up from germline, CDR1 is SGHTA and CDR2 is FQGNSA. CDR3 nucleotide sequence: TGTGCCAGCAGCTTACTAGCGGGAGTTGTCGGGGAGCTGTTTTTT. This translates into CASSLLAGVVGELFF.

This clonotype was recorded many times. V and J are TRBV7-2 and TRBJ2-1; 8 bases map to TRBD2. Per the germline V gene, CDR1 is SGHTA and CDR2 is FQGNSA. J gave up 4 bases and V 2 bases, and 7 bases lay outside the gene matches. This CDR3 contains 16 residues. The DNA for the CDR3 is TGTGCCAGCAGCTTACGCCCCGGGAGGGAATACAATGAGCAGTTCTTC. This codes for CASSLRPGREYNEQFF. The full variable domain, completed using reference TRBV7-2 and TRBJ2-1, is GAGVSQSPSNKVTEKGKDVELRCDPISGHTALYWYRQSLGQGLEFLIYFQGNSAPDKSGLPSDRFSAERTGGSVSTLTIQRTQQEDSAVYLCASSLRPGREYNEQFFGPGTRLTVL.

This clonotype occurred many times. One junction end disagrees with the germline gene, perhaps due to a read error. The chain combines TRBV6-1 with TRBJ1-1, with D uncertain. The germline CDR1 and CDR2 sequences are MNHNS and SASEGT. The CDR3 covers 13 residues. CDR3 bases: TGTGCCAGCGGTGATGCAGATTACACTGAAGCTTTCTTT. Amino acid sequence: CASGDADYTEAFF.

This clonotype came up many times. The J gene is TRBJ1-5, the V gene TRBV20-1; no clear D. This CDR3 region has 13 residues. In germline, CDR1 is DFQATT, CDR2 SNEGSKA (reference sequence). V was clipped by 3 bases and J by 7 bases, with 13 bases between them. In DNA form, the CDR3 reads TGCAGTGCTAGTCAGGCCCGAGGGCAGCCCCAGCATTTT. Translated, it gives CSASQARGQPQHF.

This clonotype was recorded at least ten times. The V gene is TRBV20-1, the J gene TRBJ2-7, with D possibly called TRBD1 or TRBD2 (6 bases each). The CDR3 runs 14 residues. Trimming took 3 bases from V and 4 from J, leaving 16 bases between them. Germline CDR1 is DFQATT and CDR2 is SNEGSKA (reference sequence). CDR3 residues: CSASPYRGDYEQYF. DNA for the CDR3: TGCAGTGCTAGCCCTTATAGGGGGGATTACGAGCAGTACTTC.

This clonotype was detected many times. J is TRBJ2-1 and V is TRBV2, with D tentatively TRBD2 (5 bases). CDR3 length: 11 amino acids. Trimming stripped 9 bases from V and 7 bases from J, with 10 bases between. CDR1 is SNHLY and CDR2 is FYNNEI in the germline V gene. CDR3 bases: TGTGCCAGACTAGGGATGAATGAGCAGTTCTTC. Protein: CARLGMNEQFF. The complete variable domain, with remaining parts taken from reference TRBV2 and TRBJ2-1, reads EPEVTQTPSHQVTQMGQEVILRCVPISNHLYFYWYRQILGQKVEFLVSFYNNEISEKSEIFDDQFSVERPDGSNFTLKIRSTKLEDSAMYFCARLGMNEQFFGPGTRLTVL.

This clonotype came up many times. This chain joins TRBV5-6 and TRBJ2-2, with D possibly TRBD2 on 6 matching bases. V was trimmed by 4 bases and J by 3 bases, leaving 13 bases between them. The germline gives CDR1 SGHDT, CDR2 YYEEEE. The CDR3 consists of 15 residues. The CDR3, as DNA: TGTGCCAGCAGCGGACTCCGGGGGTACACCGGGGAGCTGTTTTTT. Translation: CASSGLRGYTGELFF.

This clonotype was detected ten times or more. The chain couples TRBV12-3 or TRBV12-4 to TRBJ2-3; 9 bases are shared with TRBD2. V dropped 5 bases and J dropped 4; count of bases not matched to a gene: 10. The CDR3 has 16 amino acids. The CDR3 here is CASSIQTSGLSDTQYF. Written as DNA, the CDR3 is TGTGCCAGCAGTATACAAACTAGCGGGCTCTCAGATACGCAGTATTTT.

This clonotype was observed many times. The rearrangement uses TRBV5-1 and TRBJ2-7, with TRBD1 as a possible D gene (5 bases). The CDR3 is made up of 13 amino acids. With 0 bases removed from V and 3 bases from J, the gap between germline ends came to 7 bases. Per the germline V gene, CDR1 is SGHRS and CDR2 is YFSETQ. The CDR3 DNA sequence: TGCGCCAGCAGCTTGGAGGGGATCTACGAGCAGTACTTC. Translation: CASSLEGIYEQYF.

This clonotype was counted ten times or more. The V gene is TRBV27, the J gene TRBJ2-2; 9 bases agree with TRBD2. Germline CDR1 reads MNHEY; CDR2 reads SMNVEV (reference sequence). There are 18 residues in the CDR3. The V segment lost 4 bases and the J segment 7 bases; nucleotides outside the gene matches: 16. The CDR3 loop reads CASSSEGPSGRLNGELFF. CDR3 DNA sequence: TGTGCCAGCAGTTCTGAGGGTCCCAGCGGGAGGCTTAACGGGGAGCTGTTTTTT.

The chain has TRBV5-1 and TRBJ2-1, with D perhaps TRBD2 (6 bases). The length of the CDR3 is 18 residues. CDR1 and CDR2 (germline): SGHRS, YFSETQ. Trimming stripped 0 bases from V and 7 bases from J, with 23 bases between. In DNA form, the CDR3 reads TGCGCCAGCAGCTTGGAAGTCCGTGGGAGGTCTTGGGAGAATGAGCAGTTCTTC. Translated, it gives CASSLEVRGRSWENEQFF.

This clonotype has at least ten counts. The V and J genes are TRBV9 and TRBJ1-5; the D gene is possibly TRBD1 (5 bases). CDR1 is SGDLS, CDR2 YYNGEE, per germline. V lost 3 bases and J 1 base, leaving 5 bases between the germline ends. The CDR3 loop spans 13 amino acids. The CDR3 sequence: CASSEGSNQPQHF. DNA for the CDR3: TGTGCCAGCAGCGAGGGGAGCAATCAGCCCCAGCATTTT.

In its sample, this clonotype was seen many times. CDR3 region: CASSLVGGGALNTQYF. The CDR3, as DNA: TGTGCCAGCAGCTTAGTTGGTGGGGGCGCCTTGAATACGCAGTATTTT. The chain uses TRBV11-2 and TRBJ2-3, with a tentative D call TRBD1 (6 bases). Trimming took 1 base from V and 7 from J, leaving 18 bases between them. This CDR3 has 16 amino acids. In germline, CDR1 is SGHAT, CDR2 FQNNGV.

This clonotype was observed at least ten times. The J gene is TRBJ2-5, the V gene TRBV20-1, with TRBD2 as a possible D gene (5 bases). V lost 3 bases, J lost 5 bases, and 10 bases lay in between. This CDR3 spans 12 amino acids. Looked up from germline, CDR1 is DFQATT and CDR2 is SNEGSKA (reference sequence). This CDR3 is CSARELGETQYF. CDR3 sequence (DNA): TGCAGTGCTAGGGAACTAGGGGAGACCCAGTACTTC.

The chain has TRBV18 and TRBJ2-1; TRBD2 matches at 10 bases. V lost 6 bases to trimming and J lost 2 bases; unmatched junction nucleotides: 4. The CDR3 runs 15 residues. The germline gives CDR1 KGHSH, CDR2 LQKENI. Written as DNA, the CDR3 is TGTGCCAGCTCTCCTCTAGCGGGAGCCTACAATGAGCAGTTCTTC. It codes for CASSPLAGAYNEQFF.

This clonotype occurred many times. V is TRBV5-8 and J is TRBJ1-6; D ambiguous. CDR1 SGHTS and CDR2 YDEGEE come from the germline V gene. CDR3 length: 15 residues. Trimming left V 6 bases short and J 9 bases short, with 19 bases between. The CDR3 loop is CASTQWATSGSPLHF. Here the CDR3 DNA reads TGTGCCAGCACCCAATGGGCGACTTCTGGTTCACCCCTCCACTTT.

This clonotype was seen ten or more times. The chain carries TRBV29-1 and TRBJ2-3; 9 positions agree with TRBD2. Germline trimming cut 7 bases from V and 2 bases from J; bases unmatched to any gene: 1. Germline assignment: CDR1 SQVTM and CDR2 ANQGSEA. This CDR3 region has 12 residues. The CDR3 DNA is TGCAGCGGACTAGCGGACACAGATACGCAGTATTTT. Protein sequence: CSGLADTDTQYF.

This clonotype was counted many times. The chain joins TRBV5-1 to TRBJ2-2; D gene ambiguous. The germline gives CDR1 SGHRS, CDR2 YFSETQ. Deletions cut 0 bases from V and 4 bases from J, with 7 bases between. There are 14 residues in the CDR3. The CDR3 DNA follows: TGCGCCAGCAGCTTGGTAGGGTTCACCGGGGAGCTGTTTTTT. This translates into CASSLVGFTGELFF.

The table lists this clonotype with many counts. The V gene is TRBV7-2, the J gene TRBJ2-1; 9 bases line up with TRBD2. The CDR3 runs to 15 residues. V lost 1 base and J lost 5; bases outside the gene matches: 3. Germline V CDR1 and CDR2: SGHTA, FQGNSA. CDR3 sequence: CASSLVTSGHNEQFF. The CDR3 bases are TGTGCCAGCAGCTTAGTAACTAGCGGGCACAATGAGCAGTTCTTC.

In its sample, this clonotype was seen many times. This CDR3 reads CSASSLMDTQYF. As DNA, the CDR3 is TGCAGTGCTAGCTCTCTAATGGATACGCAGTATTTT. The chain is built from TRBV20-1 and TRBJ2-3; D is unclear. This CDR3 comprises 12 residues. Germline-derived CDR1 and CDR2 are DFQATT and SNEGSKA (reference sequence). Trimming stripped 3 bases from V and 6 bases from J, with 10 bases between.

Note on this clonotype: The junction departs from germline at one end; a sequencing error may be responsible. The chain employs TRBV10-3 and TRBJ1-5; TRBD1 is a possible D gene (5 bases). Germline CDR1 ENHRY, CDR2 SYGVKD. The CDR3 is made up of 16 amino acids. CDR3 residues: CAISESTGGGGQHQHF. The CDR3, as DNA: TGTGCCATCAGTGAGTCGACCGGGGGAGGAGGCCAGCACCAGCATTTT.

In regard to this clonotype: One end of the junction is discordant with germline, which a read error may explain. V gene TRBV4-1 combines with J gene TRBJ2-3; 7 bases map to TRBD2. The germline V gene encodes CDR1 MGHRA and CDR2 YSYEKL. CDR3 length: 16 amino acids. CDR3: CASNQATSRSTDTQYF. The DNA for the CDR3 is TGCGCCAGCAACCAAGCGACTAGCCGATCCACAGATACGCAGTATTTT.

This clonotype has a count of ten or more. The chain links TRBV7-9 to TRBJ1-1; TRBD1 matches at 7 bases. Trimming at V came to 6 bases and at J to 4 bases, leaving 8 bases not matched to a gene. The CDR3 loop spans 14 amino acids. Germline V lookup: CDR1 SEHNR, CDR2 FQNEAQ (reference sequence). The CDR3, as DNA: TGTGCCAGCAGGTCACAGGGGCAGGGCACTGAAGCTTTCTTT. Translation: CASRSQGQGTEAFF.

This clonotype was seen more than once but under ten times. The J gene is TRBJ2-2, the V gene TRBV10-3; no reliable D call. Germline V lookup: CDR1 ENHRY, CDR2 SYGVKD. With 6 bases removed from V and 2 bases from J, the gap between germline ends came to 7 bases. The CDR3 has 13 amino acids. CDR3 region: CAIRDFNTGELFF. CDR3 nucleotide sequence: TGTGCCATCAGAGACTTTAACACCGGGGAGCTGTTTTTT.

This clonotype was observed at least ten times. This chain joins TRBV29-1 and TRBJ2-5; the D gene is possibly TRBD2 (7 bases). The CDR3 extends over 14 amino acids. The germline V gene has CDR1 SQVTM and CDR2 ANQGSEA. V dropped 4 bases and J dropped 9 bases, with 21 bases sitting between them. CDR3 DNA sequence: TGCAGCGTTGTAGTCAGCCTGGGGGCGGGGGCCCAGTACTTC. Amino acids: CSVVVSLGAGAQYF.